This T cell receptor (beta chain) was profiled in a study of CDR3 diversity in severe acne (dated by TCRdb to about 2019). With respect to this clonotype: Its antigen is still unknown. One base away there is no much larger clone; base qualities are not given.

The library was built by means of PCR. TCRdb records Illumina HiSeq 2000 as the sequencer. TCRdb took the public reads, trimmed them with fastp at Q25, ran MiXCR for clone calling and kept in-frame beta chains. Rows matching on CDR3 protein sequence are summarized as one entry with the most common DNA and genes. For this sample the table gives 84,000 or so distinct CDR3 sequences, of which about 52% were detected only once. 10% of the sample is in the top ten clones. Measured from the cysteine to the phenylalanine, the CDR3 is 16 residues long. Kept here is only the CDR3 DNA, which spans 48 bases and is read in frame from base 1. V is pruned by 11 bases and J by 7 bases, leaving 21 bases of the junction without a gene match. CDR1 and CDR2 are read off the germline V gene as KGHDR and SFDVKD.

The receptor chain draws on TRBV24-1 and TRBJ2-7, with 8 central nucleotides matching TRBD2. Material: blood. The sequence was obtained from a male donor in good health, serving as a control. The CDR3 reads as follows: CASLRRGGRQRGEQYF. The DNA is as follows: TGTGCCAGCCTCCGACGTGGCGGGAGGCAGCGAGGGGAGCAGTACTTC.